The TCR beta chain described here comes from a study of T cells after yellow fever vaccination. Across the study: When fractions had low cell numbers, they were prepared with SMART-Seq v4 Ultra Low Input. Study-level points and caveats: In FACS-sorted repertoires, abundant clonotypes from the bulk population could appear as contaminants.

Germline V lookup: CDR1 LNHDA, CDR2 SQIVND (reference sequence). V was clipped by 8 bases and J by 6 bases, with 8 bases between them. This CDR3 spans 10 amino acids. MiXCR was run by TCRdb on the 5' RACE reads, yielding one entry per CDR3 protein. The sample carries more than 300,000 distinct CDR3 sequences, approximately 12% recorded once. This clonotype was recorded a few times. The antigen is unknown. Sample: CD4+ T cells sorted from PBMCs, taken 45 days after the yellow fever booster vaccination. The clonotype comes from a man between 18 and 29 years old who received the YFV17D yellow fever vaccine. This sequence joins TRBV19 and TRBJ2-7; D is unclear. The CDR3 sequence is CASGPAEQYF. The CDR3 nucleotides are TGTGCCAGTGGCCCCGCCGAGCAGTACTTC.